Shown below are 27 T cell receptor beta chains from a single sample sequenced in a study of cytomegalovirus exposure and HLA in healthy donors. PCR used 60 Vbeta primers and 13 Jbeta primers. Measured with immunoSEQ multiplex PCR; TCRdb has only the in-frame clones, and not every one. The table lists 99,000 or so clones, over 9% of them singletons. Source material: PBMCs. The receptors come from a man in his forties or fifties in good health and CMV-seropositive.

This clone turned up a few times. This chain uses TRBV7-2 with TRBJ1-2; no definite D call. Germline V lookup: CDR1 SGHTA, CDR2 FQGNSA. The CDR3 runs 15 residues. Trimming stripped 1 base from V and 2 bases from J, with 11 bases between. In DNA form, the CDR3 reads TGTGCCAGCAGCTTAGAGGTTCGGGTGAACTATGGCTACACCTTC. It codes for CASSLEVRVNYGYTF.

V usage is TRBV7-9 and J usage is TRBJ2-3; 8 bases align to TRBD2. CDR1 and CDR2 (germline): SEHNR, FQNEAQ (reference sequence). CDR3 size: 16 residues. The ends lost 3 bases at V and 3 bases at J; junction bases unmatched: 8. The CDR3, as DNA: TGTGCCAGCAGCTTGTCCCGACTAGCGAGGACAGATACGCAGTATTTT. This encodes CASSLSRLARTDTQYF.

The rearrangement uses TRBV5-1 and TRBJ2-2, with D possibly matching TRBD1 (5 bases). The germline gives CDR1 SGHRS, CDR2 YFSETQ. With 4 bases removed from V and 4 bases from J, the gap between germline ends came to 11 bases. The CDR3 is made up of 14 amino acids. CDR3 region: CASSLTVGTGELFF. The CDR3, as DNA: TGCGCCAGCAGCCTGACAGTGGGCACCGGGGAGCTGTTTTTT.

The CDR3 spells CASRKRTGELFF. The CDR3, as DNA: TGTGCCAGTAGAAAACGGACCGGGGAGCTGTTTTTT. The chain recombines TRBV19 with TRBJ2-2; D is unclear. The V gene's germline CDR1 is LNHDA and CDR2 SQIVND (reference sequence). The CDR3 loop spans 12 amino acids. Between the trimmed V and J ends, which lost 6 bases and 5 bases, there was a span of 7 bases.

The chain has TRBV5-6 and TRBJ2-5; weak D call: TRBD2 (6 bases). The CDR3 runs 16 residues. CDR1 and CDR2 (germline): SGHDT, YYEEEE. V lost 4 bases to trimming and J lost 2 bases, with 18 bases between them. In DNA, the CDR3 is TGTGCCAGCAGCATCAAAGCCGGGACTCTACAAGAGACCCAGTACTTC. Translating it yields CASSIKAGTLQETQYF.

Only a few counts were recorded for this clone. The rearrangement links TRBV6-5 to TRBJ2-3; D is undetermined. V lost 0 bases, J lost 2 bases, and 9 bases lay in between. Germline CDR1 and CDR2: MNHEY and SVGAGI. CDR3 length equals 15 residues. CDR3 in amino acids: CASSYSISPTDTQYF. The DNA for the CDR3 is TGTGCCAGCAGTTACTCGATTAGCCCCACAGATACGCAGTATTTT.

The V call is TRBV6-1, the J call TRBJ2-7; 7 bases map to TRBD1. The CDR3 is 16 residues long. V was clipped by 6 bases and J by 2 bases; unmatched bases: 13. CDR1 and CDR2 (germline): MNHNS, SASEGT. Here the CDR3 DNA reads TGTGCCAGCAGGGAACCCGACAGGGCTTATCCCTACGAGCAGTACTTC. It codes for CASREPDRAYPYEQYF.

This clone has just a few counts. This chain connects TRBV19 to TRBJ2-1; 7 bases are a match to TRBD2. The CDR3 contains 16 residues. Losses at the gene ends were 5 bases for V and 0 bases for J; bases not matched to a gene: 7. Germline CDR1 reads LNHDA; CDR2 reads SQIVND (reference sequence). The CDR3 here is CASSSKSGISYNEQFF. In DNA, the CDR3 is TGTGCCAGTAGTTCAAAGAGCGGGATCTCCTACAATGAGCAGTTCTTC.

The table lists this clone with a few counts. The chain employs TRBV6-5 and TRBJ2-5, with TRBD2 as a possible D gene (6 bases). The germline CDR1 and CDR2 sequences are MNHEY and SVGAGI. CDR3 length equals 14 residues. Trimming stripped 8 bases from V and 6 bases from J, with 19 bases between. As DNA, the CDR3 is TGTGCCAGCTTATCAAGCGGGCCGACTAAGACCCAGTACTTC. Protein: CASLSSGPTKTQYF.

This clone was found a few times. The V call is TRBV19, the J call TRBJ1-1; D remains unclear. V was pared by 10 bases and J by 1 base, with 7 bases between. Germline V gene data show CDR1 as LNHDA and CDR2 as SQIVND (reference sequence). This CDR3 has 11 residues. CDR3 nucleotide sequence: TGTGCCACTCGGGAGAACACTGAAGCTTTCTTT. Protein product: CATRENTEAFF.

This clone has at least ten counts. V usage is TRBV14 and J usage is TRBJ2-5, with a possible D match to TRBD2 (6 bases). The CDR3 spans 15 residues. The germline CDR1 and CDR2 sequences are SGHDN and FVKESK. V shed 4 bases and J shed 4 bases, with 16 bases lying between them. DNA of the CDR3: TGTGCCAGCAGCCCAATGTTGCGGGGTAGAGAGACCCAGTACTTC. Translation gives CASSPMLRGRETQYF.

This chain joins TRBV10-3 and TRBJ2-2; possible D gene TRBD2, 5 bases. Germline V CDR1 and CDR2: ENHRY, SYGVKD. The CDR3 is made up of 16 amino acids. Trimming removed 7 bases at V and 4 bases at J, with 19 bases between. In DNA form, the CDR3 reads TGTGCCATCACCCCTTCGGGCACGGGGAGCACCGGGGAGCTGTTTTTT. Protein: CAITPSGTGSTGELFF.

This clone turned up a few times. The CDR3 loop is CASSLTVDRDHEQYF. The CDR3 DNA reads TGTGCCAGCAGTCTTACCGTGGACAGGGACCACGAGCAGTACTTC. The V call is TRBV28, the J call TRBJ2-7, with TRBD1 matching over 8 bases. The germline CDR1 and CDR2 sequences are MDHEN and SYDVKM. The ends lost 5 bases at V and 5 bases at J; junction bases unmatched: 11. This CDR3 region has 15 residues.

This clone has just a few counts. CDR3: CASSNRDRGLAEPNEQFF. As DNA, the CDR3 is TGTGCCAGCAGTAACCGGGACAGGGGACTAGCGGAGCCCAATGAGCAGTTCTTC. V gene TRBV2 combines with J gene TRBJ2-1, with a weak D call TRBD2 (11 bases). Trimming left V 5 bases short and J 6 bases short, with 26 bases between. Looked up from germline, CDR1 is SNHLY and CDR2 is FYNNEI. The CDR3 has 18 residues. The whole variable domain, filled in from reference TRBV2 and TRBJ2-1, reads EPEVTQTPSHQVTQMGQEVILRCVPISNHLYFYWYRQILGQKVEFLVSFYNNEISEKSEIFDDQFSVERPDGSNFTLKIRSTKLEDSAMYFCASSNRDRGLAEPNEQFFGPGTRLTVL.

V gene TRBV6-5 combines with J gene TRBJ1-1, with a tentative D call TRBD1 (5 bases). Germline-derived CDR1 and CDR2 are MNHEY and SVGAGI. The CDR3 spans 14 residues. Trimming took 4 bases from V and 5 from J, leaving 14 bases between them. The CDR3 sequence is CASSFGTEGTEAFF. The CDR3 region has the DNA TGTGCCAGCAGTTTCGGGACTGAGGGAACTGAAGCTTTCTTT.

This clone has just a few counts. The chain links TRBV11-2 to TRBJ2-7, with 10 bases aligning to TRBD1. CDR1 SGHAT and CDR2 FQNNGV come from the germline V gene. The CDR3 is 17 amino acids. V lost 1 base, J lost 4 bases, and 10 bases stayed unmatched. CDR3: CASSLGLGTGAIYEQYF. Written as DNA, the CDR3 is TGTGCCAGCAGCTTAGGTCTCGGGACAGGGGCGATATACGAGCAGTACTTC.

Points on this clone: One end of the junction fails to match germline, which may point to a read error. The chain recombines TRBV7-7 with TRBJ2-7, with D perhaps matching TRBD1 (6 bases). The CDR3 length is 13 residues. Germline CDR1 reads SSHAT; CDR2 reads FNYEAQ (reference sequence). CDR3 sequence (DNA): TGTGCTAGCAGCTTCGGGACAAACTACGAGCAGTACTTC. Translation gives CASSFGTNYEQYF.

V usage is TRBV6-5 and J usage is TRBJ2-5; D perhaps matches TRBD1 (6 bases). The CDR3 is made up of 13 amino acids. Germline V CDR1 and CDR2: MNHEY, SVGAGI. Trimming removed 5 bases at V and 4 bases at J, with 11 bases between. The CDR3 here is CASSLQGRETQYF. The CDR3 DNA sequence: TGTGCCAGCAGTCTCCAGGGGAGAGAGACCCAGTACTTC.

The rearrangement links TRBV29-1 to TRBJ1-1, with TRBD1 as a possible D gene (6 bases). Looked up from germline, CDR1 is SQVTM and CDR2 is ANQGSEA. V was pared by 5 bases and J by 4 bases, with 14 bases between. CDR3 length: 13 amino acids. The CDR3 sequence is CSVPEGGSTEAFF. CDR3 coding DNA: TGCAGCGTTCCCGAGGGGGGGAGCACTGAAGCTTTCTTT.

The chain uses TRBV6-1 and TRBJ2-2; 9 bases fit TRBD2. The length of the CDR3 is 15 residues. With 3 bases clipped from V and 5 bases from J, the junction kept 4 bases outside the gene matches. Germline V gene sequence: CDR1 MNHNS, CDR2 SASEGT. The CDR3 spells CASSESSGTTGELFF. The DNA of the CDR3 is TGTGCCAGCAGTGAGTCTAGCGGGACTACCGGGGAGCTGTTTTTT.

This chain links TRBV15 with TRBJ1-2; D is unclear. The germline V gene encodes CDR1 LNHNV and CDR2 YYDKDF (reference sequence). V was shortened by 4 bases and J by 0 bases, with 12 bases between the two germline ends. The length of the CDR3 is 15 residues. CDR3 sequence: CATSTRGSANYGYTF. The CDR3 nucleotides are TGTGCCACCAGCACCCGGGGATCAGCTAACTATGGCTACACCTTC.

This chain links TRBV5-1 with TRBJ2-1, with TRBD2 matching 11 bases. J was trimmed by 6 bases and V by 4 bases; bases with no gene match: 9. The CDR3 runs 16 residues. In germline, CDR1 is SGHRS, CDR2 YFSETQ. CDR3 loop: CASSGASGRSGNEQFF. CDR3 sequence (DNA): TGCGCCAGCAGCGGGGCTAGCGGGAGGTCTGGCAATGAGCAGTTCTTC. Based on the CDR3 plus reference TRBV5-1 and TRBJ2-1, the full variable domain is KAGVTQTPRYLIKTRGQQVTLSCSPISGHRSVSWYQQTPGQGLQFLFEYFSETQRNKGNFPGRFSGRQFSNSRSEMNVSTLELGDSALYLCASSGASGRSGNEQFFGPGTRLTVL.

The chain combines TRBV27 with TRBJ1-2; 10 bases align to TRBD1. The CDR3 loop spans 15 amino acids. CDR1 and CDR2 from the germline V gene are MNHEY and SMNVEV (reference sequence). The trim removed 0 bases at V and 8 bases at J, leaving 6 bases unmatched. The CDR3 nucleotides read TGTGCCAGCAGTTTATCCGGGACAGGGGCTAGAGGCTACACCTTC. Amino acid sequence: CASSLSGTGARGYTF.

This chain uses TRBV9 with TRBJ2-7; 10 bases agree with TRBD1. Germline CDR1 and CDR2: SGDLS and YYNGEE. The CDR3 extends over 14 amino acids. V lost 5 bases to trimming and J lost 3 bases; unmatched junction nucleotides: 5. CDR3 protein: CASSSRDRGYEQYF. The CDR3 bases are TGTGCCAGCAGTAGCCGGGACAGGGGCTACGAGCAGTACTTC.

The V gene is TRBV28, the J gene TRBJ1-2; D not resolved. The V end was cut by 5 bases, the J end by 7 bases, with 8 bases between. The CDR3 is 11 residues long. Germline CDR1 and CDR2: MDHEN and SYDVKM. The CDR3 loop is CASSATGGYTF. For the CDR3, the DNA is TGTGCCAGCAGTGCAACCGGTGGCTACACCTTC.

V gene TRBV11-2 combines with J gene TRBJ1-4, with D possibly matching TRBD1 (5 bases). Germline V gives CDR1 SGHAT, CDR2 FQNNGV. The ends were cut back, 2 bases at V and 7 bases at J, with 11 bases in the middle. This CDR3 has 14 amino acids. The CDR3 region is CASSLSRRGEKLFF. The CDR3 nucleotides read TGTGCCAGCAGCTTAAGCAGGAGGGGTGAAAAACTGTTTTTT.

This chain links TRBV27 with TRBJ2-1; TRBD2 matches 13 bases. The CDR3 has 19 amino acids. V dropped 7 bases and J dropped 2; count of bases not matched to a gene: 14. The germline gives CDR1 MNHEY, CDR2 SMNVEV (reference sequence). The CDR3: CASTETGTSGIRAYNEQFF. In DNA, the CDR3 is TGTGCCAGCACTGAGACCGGGACTAGCGGGATTCGGGCCTACAATGAGCAGTTCTTC.